The TCR beta chain described here comes from a study of identical twins. Study-wide results and caveats: A partial confounding effect on zero-insertion analyses could come from invariant MAIT and iNKT cells. The abundant beta clonotypes from cord blood had fewer insertions, and memory repertoires had none of this.

Germline CDR1 is SGHRS and CDR2 is YFSETQ. V gave up 3 bases and J gave up 5 bases; unmatched junction bases: 4. The CDR3 is 13 residues long. This clonotype appeared a few times. As yet, its antigen is unknown. Each CDR3 protein gets one entry after TCRdb re-called the 5' RACE reads with MiXCR. The table shows about 520,000 distinct CDR3 sequences, with around 20% occurring only once. A further study also used this sample, focusing on T cells expressing NK-cell markers. From that paper: The authors derived TCR beta repertoires from sorted CD3+CD56+NKG2C+, CD3+CD56+NKG2C- and CD3+CD56-NKG2C+ T cells. Among several donors, these clonotypes also ranked first in the CD3+CD56-NKG2C+ fraction.

The chain employs TRBV5-1 and TRBJ2-7, with 8 nucleotides matching TRBD1. The specimen was CD4+ T cells sorted from blood. The sequence was collected from a young woman in good health. The CDR3 DNA follows: TGCGCCAGCAGCTGGACAGGGATGGACGAGCAGTACTTC. This sequence encodes CASSWTGMDEQYF.